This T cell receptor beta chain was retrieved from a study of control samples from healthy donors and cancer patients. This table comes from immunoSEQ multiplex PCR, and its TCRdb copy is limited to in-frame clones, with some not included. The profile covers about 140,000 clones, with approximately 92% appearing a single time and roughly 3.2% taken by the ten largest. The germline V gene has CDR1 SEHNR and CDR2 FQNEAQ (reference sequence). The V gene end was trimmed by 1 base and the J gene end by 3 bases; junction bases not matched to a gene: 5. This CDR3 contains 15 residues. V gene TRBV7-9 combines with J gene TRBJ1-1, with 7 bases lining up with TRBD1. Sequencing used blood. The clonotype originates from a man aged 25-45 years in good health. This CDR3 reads CASSLGGQAYTEAFF. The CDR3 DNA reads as TGTGCCAGCAGCTTAGGAGGACAGGCTTACACTGAAGCTTTCTTT.